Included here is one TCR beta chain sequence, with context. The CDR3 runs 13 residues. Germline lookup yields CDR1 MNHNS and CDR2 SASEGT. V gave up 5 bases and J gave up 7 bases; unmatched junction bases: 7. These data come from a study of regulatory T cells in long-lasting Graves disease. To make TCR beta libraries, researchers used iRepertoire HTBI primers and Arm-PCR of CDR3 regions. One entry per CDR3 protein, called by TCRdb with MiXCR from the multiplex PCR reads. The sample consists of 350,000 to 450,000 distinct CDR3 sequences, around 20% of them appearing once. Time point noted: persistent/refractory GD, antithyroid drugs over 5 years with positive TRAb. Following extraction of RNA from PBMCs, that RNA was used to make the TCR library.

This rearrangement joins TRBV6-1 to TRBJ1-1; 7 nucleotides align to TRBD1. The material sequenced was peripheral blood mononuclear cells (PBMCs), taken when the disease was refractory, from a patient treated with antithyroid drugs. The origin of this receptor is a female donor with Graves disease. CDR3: CASSTQQGIEAFF. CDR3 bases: TGTGCCAGCAGTACCCAACAGGGGATTGAAGCTTTCTTT.